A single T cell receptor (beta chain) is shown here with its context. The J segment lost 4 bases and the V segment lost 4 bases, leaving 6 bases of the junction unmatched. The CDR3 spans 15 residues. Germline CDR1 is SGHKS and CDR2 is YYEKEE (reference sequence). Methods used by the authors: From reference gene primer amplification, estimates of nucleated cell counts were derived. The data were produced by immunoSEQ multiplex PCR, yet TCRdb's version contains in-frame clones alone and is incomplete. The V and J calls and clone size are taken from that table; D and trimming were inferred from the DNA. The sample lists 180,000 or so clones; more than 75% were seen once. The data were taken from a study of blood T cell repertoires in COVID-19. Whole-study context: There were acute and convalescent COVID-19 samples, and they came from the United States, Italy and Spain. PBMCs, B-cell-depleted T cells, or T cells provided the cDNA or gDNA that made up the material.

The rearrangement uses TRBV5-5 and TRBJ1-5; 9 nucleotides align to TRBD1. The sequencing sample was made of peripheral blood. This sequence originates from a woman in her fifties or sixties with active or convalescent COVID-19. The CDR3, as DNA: TGTGCCAGCAGCCGCGGGGACAGGGAGAATCAGCCCCAGCATTTT. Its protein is CASSRGDRENQPQHF.